This TCR beta chain is drawn from a study of glioma-infiltrating T cells. On the study more broadly: WHO grade II oligodendrogliomas or astrocytomas, plus non-recurrent WHO grade IV glioblastomas, were sampled. Glioma patients had dexamethasone for six or fewer days before surgery. Overall study findings and caveats: Gliomas, especially low-grade, showed above-expected tissue-blood divergence; non-neoplastic patients showed below.

Germline V gene lookup returns CDR1 SNHLY and CDR2 FYNNEI. With 8 bases removed from V and 5 bases from J, the gap between germline ends came to 15 bases. This CDR3 is built from 14 residues. TCR alpha and beta CDR3 regions were amplified from RNA using iRepertoire nested multiplex PCR. Input was roughly 100-450 ng of tissue mRNA or PBMC total RNA. TCRdb reanalysed the multiplex PCR reads using MiXCR and keeps one entry per CDR3 protein. The data contain 300,000 to 450,000 distinct CDR3 sequences, more than 35% of them singletons. This clonotype showed up just once. What it binds is unknown. Sequenced input: glioma tissue, nonneoplastic brain tissue, or PBMCs (not recorded which). This chain uses TRBV2 with TRBJ2-2; D remains ambiguous. The TCR sequence derives from a human donor with low-grade glioma or glioblastoma, undergoing nonglioma brain surgery, or in good health (not recorded which). This CDR3 reads CASPLSLSTGELFF. The CDR3 bases are TGTGCCAGCCCATTGTCGCTCAGTACCGGGGAGCTGTTTTTT.